The 25 T cell receptor beta chains below all came from one sample that was sequenced in a study of blood T cell repertoires in COVID-19. Measured with immunoSEQ multiplex PCR; TCRdb has only the in-frame clones, and not every one. This sample yields over 150,000 clones, of which approximately 88% are seen a single time; around 6.7% belongs to the top ten. Sequences were obtained from peripheral blood. The receptors stem from a woman aged 40-49 years with COVID-19, enrolled during active disease.

The rearrangement uses TRBV28 and TRBJ1-1; the D gene is possibly TRBD1 (5 bases). The V gene's germline CDR1 is MDHEN and CDR2 SYDVKM. V was cut by 7 bases and J by 0 bases, with 12 bases left in between. This CDR3 is built from 14 residues. CDR3 sequence: CASKPGSMNTEAFF. Written as DNA, the CDR3 is TGTGCCAGCAAACCAGGGTCGATGAACACTGAAGCTTTCTTT. The full variable domain, rest sourced from reference TRBV28 and TRBJ1-1, is DVKVTQSSRYLVKRTGEKVFLECVQDMDHENMFWYRQDPGLGLRLIYFSYDVKMKEKGDIPEGYSVSREKKERFSLILESASTNQTSMYLCASKPGSMNTEAFFGQGTRLTVV.

The chain recombines TRBV6-5 with TRBJ1-2, with D possibly TRBD1 on 5 matching bases. With 0 bases removed from V and 4 bases from J, the gap between germline ends came to 15 bases. The CDR3 has 16 residues. In germline, CDR1 is MNHEY, CDR2 SVGAGI. CDR3: CASSYSFGLGGYGYTF. The CDR3 DNA follows: TGTGCCAGCAGTTACTCGTTTGGTCTGGGGGGCTATGGCTACACCTTC.

The V gene is TRBV7-9, the J gene TRBJ1-4, with TRBD1 identical over 7 bases. V was clipped by 3 bases and J by 11 bases; unmatched bases: 15. The CDR3 spans 16 residues. CDR1 and CDR2 (germline): SEHNR, FQNEAQ (reference sequence). CDR3 DNA sequence: TGTGCCAGCAGCTTCGGTTTGGGACAGAGTCCTGATAAACTGTTTTTT. This encodes CASSFGLGQSPDKLFF.

A note on this clone: The sample carries other DNA sequences with the same CDR3. V gene TRBV6-5 combines with J gene TRBJ2-5, with 13 bases identical to TRBD2. The CDR3 contains 15 residues. The germline V gene has CDR1 MNHEY and CDR2 SVGAGI. J lost 5 bases, V lost 0 bases, and 0 bases had no gene match. This CDR3 is CASSYSTSGGETQYF. The CDR3 bases are TGTGCCAGCAGTTACTCGACTAGCGGGGGGGAGACCCAGTACTTC.

This clone has a handful of counts. This sequence joins TRBV27 and TRBJ1-5; TRBD1 might be the D (5 bases). In germline, CDR1 is MNHEY, CDR2 SMNVEV (reference sequence). The CDR3 is made up of 15 amino acids. V lost 6 bases, J lost 7 bases, and 19 bases lay in between. CDR3 in amino acids: CASRGGGPVGQPQHF. CDR3 DNA: TGTGCCAGCAGGGGGGGAGGCCCGGTTGGGCAGCCCCAGCATTTT.

This rearrangement joins TRBV7-9 to TRBJ1-1; D is possibly TRBD1 (5 bases). The germline CDR1 and CDR2 sequences are SEHNR and FQNEAQ (reference sequence). V lost 2 bases, J lost 2 bases, and 18 bases lay in between. The CDR3 contains 17 residues. The CDR3 bases are TGTGCCAGCAGCTTACCTCGGGGGTCGGCATTTAACACTGAAGCTTTCTTT. Translation gives CASSLPRGSAFNTEAFF.

The genes are TRBV29-1 and TRBJ1-2, with D possibly matching TRBD1 (6 bases). CDR1 is SQVTM, CDR2 ANQGSEA, per germline. Between the trimmed V and J ends, which lost 3 bases and 4 bases, there was a span of 9 bases. This CDR3 has 12 amino acids. DNA of the CDR3: TGCAGCGTTGACCGAGGGGGCTATGGCTACACCTTC. Its protein product is CSVDRGGYGYTF.

This clone was picked up one time. The V gene is TRBV7-6, the J gene TRBJ2-1, with 9 bases aligning to TRBD1. The CDR3 sequence is 17 residues long. CDR1 and CDR2 from the germline V gene are SGHVS and FNYEAQ. J was trimmed by 4 bases and V by 1 base; bases with no gene match: 8. The CDR3 sequence: CASSLGTGTGRYNEQFF. The CDR3 DNA reads as TGTGCCAGCAGCTTAGGGACCGGGACAGGGCGATACAATGAGCAGTTCTTC.

The rearrangement uses TRBV6-4 and TRBJ2-2; 8 bases agree with TRBD2. Germline V gives CDR1 MRHNA, CDR2 SNTAGT. The ends lost 2 bases at V and 4 bases at J; junction bases unmatched: 9. CDR3 length: 17 residues. The CDR3 region has the DNA TGTGCCAGCAGTGACGGCCGGGAGGGCCAAGTCACCGGGGAGCTGTTTTTT. Translated, it gives CASSDGREGQVTGELFF.

This clone was counted once. The genes are TRBV6-6 and TRBJ2-7; 7 nucleotides agree with TRBD1. Germline V CDR1 and CDR2: MNHNY, SVGAGI (reference sequence). V shed 3 bases and J 5 bases; nucleotides not matched to a gene: 4. This CDR3 has 13 residues. CDR3 in amino acids: CASSYTGVDEQYF. CDR3 coding DNA: TGTGCCAGCAGTTATACAGGGGTCGACGAGCAGTACTTC.

The V and J genes are TRBV15 and TRBJ2-7; TRBD1 matches 8 bases. The germline V gene has CDR1 LNHNV and CDR2 YYDKDF (reference sequence). V lost 1 base to trimming and J lost 0 bases; unmatched junction nucleotides: 14. CDR3 size: 19 residues. The CDR3 is CATSRGRTGWGGSSYEQYF. The CDR3 DNA reads as TGTGCCACCAGCAGAGGAAGGACAGGGTGGGGTGGGAGCTCCTACGAGCAGTACTTC.

This clone has only one observation. The chain uses TRBV4-1 and TRBJ1-5, with D perhaps TRBD1 (5 bases). There are 15 residues in the CDR3. CDR1 is MGHRA and CDR2 is YSYEKL in the germline V gene. Trimming shortened V by 1 base and J by 4 bases, and 11 bases separated the two germline ends. CDR3 region: CASSQGVSGNQPQHF. CDR3 in DNA: TGCGCCAGCAGCCAAGGAGTGTCAGGGAATCAGCCCCAGCATTTT.

The V and J genes are TRBV7-6 and TRBJ2-5; 10 positions agree with TRBD2. Germline V gives CDR1 SGHVS, CDR2 FNYEAQ. This CDR3 spans 16 amino acids. J was trimmed by 3 bases and V by 7 bases; bases with no gene match: 11. This CDR3 is CASTLLAGVREETQYF. CDR3 in DNA: TGTGCCAGCACCCTGCTAGCGGGAGTTCGGGAAGAGACCCAGTACTTC.

The V call is TRBV4-1, the J call TRBJ2-1; 10 bases fit TRBD2. V lost 4 bases and J lost 1; bases outside the gene matches: 4. Germline V gene lookup returns CDR1 MGHRA and CDR2 YSYEKL. This CDR3 comprises 16 residues. The CDR3 DNA is TGCGCCAGCAGCCCTAGCGGGGGCCAATCCTACAATGAGCAGTTCTTC. Its protein product is CASSPSGGQSYNEQFF.

The chain has TRBV4-1 and TRBJ2-3, with 9 bases matching TRBD2. V lost 1 base and J lost 6; bases outside the gene matches: 14. Germline V gene data show CDR1 as MGHRA and CDR2 as YSYEKL. CDR3 length equals 18 residues. The DNA for the CDR3 is TGCGCCAGCAGCCAAGTCCCATGGGGGCGGGAGGGCCTCGATACGCAGTATTTT. It translates to CASSQVPWGREGLDTQYF.

V and J are TRBV19 and TRBJ2-5, with 7 positions matching TRBD2. The trim removed 4 bases at V and 3 bases at J, leaving 8 bases unmatched. In germline, CDR1 is LNHDA, CDR2 SQIVND (reference sequence). The CDR3 consists of 15 residues. CDR3 residues: CASSTPGGPKETQYF. The CDR3, as DNA: TGTGCCAGTAGTACCCCGGGGGGTCCGAAAGAGACCCAGTACTTC.

The chain employs TRBV9 and TRBJ2-2, with 7 bases that match TRBD1. Germline V gene sequence: CDR1 SGDLS, CDR2 YYNGEE. The ends lost 3 bases at V and 6 bases at J; junction bases unmatched: 11. The CDR3 extends over 16 amino acids. CDR3 nucleotide sequence: TGTGCCAGCAGCGGTACAGGGACAGAGGGGGCCGGGGAGCTGTTTTTT. Protein sequence: CASSGTGTEGAGELFF.

This chain joins TRBV29-1 and TRBJ2-7, with TRBD1 as a possible D gene (5 bases). V dropped 6 bases and J dropped 0 bases, with 15 bases sitting between them. Germline CDR1 SQVTM, CDR2 ANQGSEA. This CDR3 is 14 amino acids long. CDR3 sequence reads: CSVQARSGSYEQYF. CDR3 coding DNA: TGCAGCGTACAGGCCCGGAGTGGCTCCTACGAGCAGTACTTC.

V and J are TRBV5-1 and TRBJ1-2, with TRBD1 matching 7 bases. The CDR3 has 14 amino acids. Germline CDR1 is SGHRS and CDR2 is YFSETQ. Trimming took 4 bases from V and 6 from J; bases not matched to a gene: 9. This CDR3 is CASSMVGDRDGYTF. The CDR3 DNA reads as TGCGCCAGCAGCATGGTAGGGGACAGAGATGGCTACACCTTC.

The gene calls are TRBV11-1 and TRBJ1-1; no definite D call. Germline loops: CDR1 SGHAT, CDR2 FQDESV (reference sequence). V lost 2 bases to trimming and J lost 1 base, with 8 bases between them. The CDR3 covers 14 residues. In nucleotides, the CDR3 is TGTGCCAGCAGCTTAACCATAGCGAACACTGAAGCTTTCTTT. The encoded protein is CASSLTIANTEAFF.

V usage is TRBV5-4 and J usage is TRBJ2-1; 7 bases fit TRBD1. The CDR3 loop spans 12 amino acids. The germline V gene has CDR1 SGHNT and CDR2 YYREEE (reference sequence). The ends lost 4 bases at V and 6 bases at J; junction bases unmatched: 1. DNA for the CDR3: TGTGCCAGCAGCGGGGACAGCAATGAGCAGTTCTTC. This sequence encodes CASSGDSNEQFF.

The chain joins TRBV27 to TRBJ1-5, with unresolved D. Germline assignment: CDR1 MNHEY and CDR2 SMNVEV (reference sequence). The CDR3 sequence is 15 residues long. V lost 6 bases and J 2 bases, leaving 14 bases between the germline ends. The CDR3 reads CASRGGGPGNQPQHF. The DNA for the CDR3 is TGTGCCAGCAGGGGTGGAGGCCCGGGCAATCAGCCCCAGCATTTT.

This clone occurred a few times. The chain carries TRBV27 and TRBJ1-5; 8 nucleotides line up with TRBD1. Trimming cost V 10 bases and J 7 bases; bases outside gene matches: 15. Germline CDR1 reads MNHEY; CDR2 reads SMNVEV (reference sequence). The CDR3 runs 15 residues. The CDR3 bases are TGTGCCACCCAAGGGGCAGGGGGCAGGGGGCAGCCCCAGCATTTT. This encodes CATQGAGGRGQPQHF.

The chain joins TRBV6-5 to TRBJ2-7, with no clear D. Per the germline V gene, CDR1 is MNHEY and CDR2 is SVGAGI. The V end was cut by 7 bases, the J end by 3 bases, with 7 bases between. This CDR3 contains 11 residues. DNA of the CDR3: TGTGCCAGCACCCAGAACTACGAGCAGTACTTC. It yields the protein CASTQNYEQYF.

This rearrangement joins TRBV6-4 to TRBJ2-5, with 9 bases identical to TRBD2. The germline V gene encodes CDR1 MRHNA and CDR2 SNTAGT. The V segment lost 3 bases and the J segment 2 bases; nucleotides outside the gene matches: 4. The CDR3 totals 15 residues. The CDR3 here is CASSERAGGQETQYF. The CDR3 bases are TGTGCCAGCAGTGAAAGGGCGGGGGGGCAAGAGACCCAGTACTTC.